This TCR beta chain was captured in a study of T-cell reconstitution after alpha-beta-depleted transplantation in children (dated by TCRdb to the mid-2010s). Context from the whole study: T-cell immune reconstitution after TCRalphabeta/CD19-depleted allogeneic hematopoietic cell transplantation in children was quantitatively tracked in the study by means of TCR repertoire profiling. Study-level results and caveats: The frequencies of hyperexpanded clones fell over the following months, and after one year, T-cell counts and TCRbeta diversity were mostly attributed to newly produced T cells. The apparently early recovery of alphabetaT-cell counts about two months after transplant reportedly depended on only several hundred rapidly expanded clones that came from non-depleted graft cells. In some patients, the high TCRbeta diversity seen at day 60 was put down to recipient T cells and intrathymic progenitors that had survived conditioning.

Concerning this clonotype: No antigen is known for it. Per-base quality was not reported, and no clone a single base away is much larger than it.

From cysteine to phenylalanine, the CDR3 is 14 amino acids long. Only the CDR3 region is kept as DNA, spanning 42 bases read in frame from base 1. The germline V gene encodes CDR1 SGHVS and CDR2 FQNEAQ. V is reduced by 4 bases and J by 2 bases, leaving a spacing of 12 bases between them. The treatment or condition label for this specimen denotes: allogeneic hematopoietic cell transplantation with graft depleted of TCRalphabeta T cells and CD19 B cells. TCRalphabeta/CD19-depleted allogeneic hematopoietic cell grafts were given to the transplant recipients, all of whom were children. Libraries were built with PCR. The instrument given in TCRdb is Illumina HiSeq 2500. Molecular barcoding was employed in the preparation of TCR libraries, with unique molecular identifiers being used to normalize TCRbeta repertoire quantification. In-frame beta chains were kept once TCRdb had trimmed the public reads at Q25 with fastp and called clones with MiXCR. Entries that share a CDR3 protein sequence are merged under the most common genes and DNA. The table for this sample lists approximately 82,000 distinct CDR3 sequences; 15% of them were counted only once. Roughly a fifth of the sample is held by the ten biggest clonotypes.

The sequenced sample was PBMCs, mostly from graft donor cells, obtained 180 days after TCRalphabeta/CD19-depleted stem cell transplant. This receptor was taken from a male patient under 10 years old who had a stem cell transplant for acute lymphoblastic leukemia, so the T cells may come from the graft donor. Recombination linked TRBV7-8 to TRBJ2-7, and the D gene may be TRBD1, 6 bases matching. The CDR3 is CASSSQGNTYEQYF. Read as DNA, the sequence is TGTGCCAGCAGCTCCCAGGGGAACACCTACGAGCAGTACTTC.